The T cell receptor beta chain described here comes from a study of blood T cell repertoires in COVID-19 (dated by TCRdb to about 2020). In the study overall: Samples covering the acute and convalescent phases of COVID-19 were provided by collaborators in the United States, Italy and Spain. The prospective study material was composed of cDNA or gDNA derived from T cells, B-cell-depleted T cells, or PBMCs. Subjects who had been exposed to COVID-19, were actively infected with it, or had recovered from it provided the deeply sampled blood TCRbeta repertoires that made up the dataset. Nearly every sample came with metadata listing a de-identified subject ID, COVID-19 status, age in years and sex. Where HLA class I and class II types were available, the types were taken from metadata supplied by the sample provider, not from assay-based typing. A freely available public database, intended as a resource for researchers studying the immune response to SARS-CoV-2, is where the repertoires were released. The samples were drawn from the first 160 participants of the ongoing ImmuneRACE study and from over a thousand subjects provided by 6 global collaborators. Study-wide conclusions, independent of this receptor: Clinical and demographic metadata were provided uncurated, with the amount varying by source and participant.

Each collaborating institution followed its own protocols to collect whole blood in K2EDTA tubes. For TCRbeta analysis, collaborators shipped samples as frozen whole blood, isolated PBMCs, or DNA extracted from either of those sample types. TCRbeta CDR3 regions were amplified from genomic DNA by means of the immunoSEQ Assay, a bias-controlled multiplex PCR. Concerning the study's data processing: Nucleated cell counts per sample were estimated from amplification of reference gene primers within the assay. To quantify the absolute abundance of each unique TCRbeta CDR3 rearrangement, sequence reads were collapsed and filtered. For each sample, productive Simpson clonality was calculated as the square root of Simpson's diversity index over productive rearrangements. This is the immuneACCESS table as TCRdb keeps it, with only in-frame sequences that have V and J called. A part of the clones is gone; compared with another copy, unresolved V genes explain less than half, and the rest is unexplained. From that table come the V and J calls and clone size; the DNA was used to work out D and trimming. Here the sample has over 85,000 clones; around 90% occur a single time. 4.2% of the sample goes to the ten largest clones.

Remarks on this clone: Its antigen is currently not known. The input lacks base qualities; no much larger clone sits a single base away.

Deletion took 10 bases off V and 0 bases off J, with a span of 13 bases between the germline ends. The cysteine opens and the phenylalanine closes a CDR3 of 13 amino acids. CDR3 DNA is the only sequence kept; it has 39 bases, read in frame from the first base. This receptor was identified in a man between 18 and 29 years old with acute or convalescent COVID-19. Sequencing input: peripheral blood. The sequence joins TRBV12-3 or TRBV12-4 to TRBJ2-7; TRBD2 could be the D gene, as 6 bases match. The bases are TGTGCCAACTGGGACTCCAGCTCCTACGAGCAGTACTTC. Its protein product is CANWDSSSYEQYF.